This section outlines one TCR beta chain sequence together with its context. What antigen it recognizes has not been identified. This sample is part of a study of T cells expressing NK-cell markers (dated by TCRdb to about 2020). Context from the whole study: Three sorted T-cell subsets (CD3+CD56+NKG2C+, CD3+CD56+NKG2C- and CD3+CD56-NKG2C+) from eight donors had their TCR beta-chain repertoires profiled. Of the eight sequenced donors, seven were found to be HCMV-seropositive and one was found to be HCMV-seronegative. Randomly selected healthy volunteers, three men and five women, were used as the eight sequenced donors. Illumina HiSeq 2000/2500, MiSeq or NextSeq was used to sequence libraries as 2 x 150 bp reads. Results and caveats for the whole study, not just this receptor: Whether the expanded NKG2C-expressing T cell clones were specific for HCMV antigens remained unclear. Those dominant clonotypes were again the most abundant among CD3+CD56-NKG2C+ cells in a handful of donors, at about 28.3-60.1%. In a handful of donors, the dominant CD3+CD56+NKG2C+ clonotypes ranked among the top 10 CD8+ clonotypes, making up 1.0-7.0% of CD8+ T cells.

Sequencing was performed on an Illumina HiSeq 2000. TCR beta cDNA libraries were made by 5'RACE template switching that added a universal primer site and unique molecular identifiers. cDNA synthesis was primed from the TCR beta constant segment, followed by two successive PCR amplification steps. As for the original processing: MIGEC was used to demultiplex reads and group reads by UMI, and MiTCR was used to assemble and quantify clonotypes. To exclude erroneous sequences, any TCR cDNA sequence not supported by at least two reads was discarded. Downstream repertoire analysis used the tcR package, and clonotypes were matched across fractions by CDR3 nucleotide sequence plus V segment. VDJmatch was used to annotate antigen specificity against VDJdb, with one amino acid substitution in CDR3 permitted. Reads reprocessed by TCRdb are summarized as one entry per CDR3 protein sequence, and DNA is absent. The authors' filters were not applied to this entry. The sample table records approximately 460,000 distinct CDR3 sequences. The ten largest clones capture approximately 7% of the sample.

Inclusive of the bounding cysteine and phenylalanine, the CDR3 is 13 residues long. The nucleotide record is missing. To determine HCMV serostatus, a commercial ELISA kit was used to detect HCMV-specific IgG in serum. Peripheral blood mononuclear cells were isolated from blood by Ficoll density gradient centrifugation. The TCR sequence derives from a woman between 18 and 75 years old in good health. Recombination joined TRBV23-1 with TRBJ1-6. TRBV23-1 is sorted into the ORF group, with uncertain function. The sequencing sample was made of blood T cells: a sorted CD56 or NKG2C T cell subset, CD4+ or CD8+ T cells, or bulk PBMC T cells (not recorded which). The CDR3 sequence is CASSHSHYSPLHF.